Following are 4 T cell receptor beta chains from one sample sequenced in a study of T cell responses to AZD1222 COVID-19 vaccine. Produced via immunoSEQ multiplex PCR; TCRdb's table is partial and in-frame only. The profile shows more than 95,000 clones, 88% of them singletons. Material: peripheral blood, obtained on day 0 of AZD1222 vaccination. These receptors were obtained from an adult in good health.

CDR3 in amino acids: CASSANTGVNQPQHF. CDR3 DNA sequence: TGTGCCAGTAGTGCGAACACAGGCGTCAATCAGCCCCAGCATTTT. The chain uses TRBV19 and TRBJ1-5; D is possibly TRBD1 (5 bases). The length of the CDR3 is 15 residues. Trimming shortened V by 5 bases and J by 3 bases, and 14 bases separated the two germline ends. Germline V CDR1 and CDR2: LNHDA, SQIVND (reference sequence).

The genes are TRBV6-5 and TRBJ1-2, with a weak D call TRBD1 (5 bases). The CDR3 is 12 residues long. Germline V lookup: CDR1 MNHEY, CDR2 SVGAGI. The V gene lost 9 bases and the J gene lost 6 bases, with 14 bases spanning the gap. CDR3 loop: CASGWDRDGYTF. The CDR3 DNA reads TGTGCCAGTGGTTGGGACCGCGATGGCTACACCTTC.

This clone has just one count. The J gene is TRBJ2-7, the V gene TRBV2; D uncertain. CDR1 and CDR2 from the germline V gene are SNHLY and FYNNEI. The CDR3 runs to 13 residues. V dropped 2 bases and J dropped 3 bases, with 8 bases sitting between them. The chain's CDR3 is CASSESRIYEQYF. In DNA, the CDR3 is TGTGCCAGCAGTGAATCACGGATCTACGAGCAGTACTTC.

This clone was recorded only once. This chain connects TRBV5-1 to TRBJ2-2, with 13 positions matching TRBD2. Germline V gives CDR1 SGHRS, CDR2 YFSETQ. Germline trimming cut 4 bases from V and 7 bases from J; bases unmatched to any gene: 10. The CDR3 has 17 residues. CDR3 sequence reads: CASSVDLLAGGLGELFF. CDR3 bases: TGCGCCAGCAGCGTGGACTTACTAGCGGGAGGGCTCGGGGAGCTGTTTTTT. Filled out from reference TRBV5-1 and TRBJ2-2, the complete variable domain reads KAGVTQTPRYLIKTRGQQVTLSCSPISGHRSVSWYQQTPGQGLQFLFEYFSETQRNKGNFPGRFSGRQFSNSRSEMNVSTLELGDSALYLCASSVDLLAGGLGELFFGEGSRLTVL.